This TCR beta chain was recovered during a study of T cell repertoires in cytomegalovirus infection. Turning to the study itself: Indications came from public TCR beta signatures; they pointed to CMV infection and to a matching HLA type. Study-wide points: Frequencies of public TCR beta families were cumulated, and this identified carriers of CMV plus the relevant HLA. In two of eight donors, the top clonotype was HLA-C-restricted CMV-specific.

TCRdb itself ran the reads through MiXCR, one entry per CDR3 protein. The data contain 46,000 or so distinct CDR3 sequences, roughly 22% of them singletons. A note on this clonotype: Antigen: not known.

V shed 4 bases and J shed 0 bases, with 11 bases lying between them. Germline assignment: CDR1 SGHDT and CDR2 YYEEEE. The CDR3 has 15 amino acids. This TCR was sampled from a human donor in good health (CMV status not recorded). Some clones in this sample may be carry-over from other donors' samples. V and J are TRBV5-6 and TRBJ2-1; D unclear. The sequenced material came from PBMCs, sequenced either directly or after in vitro stimulation (not recorded which). The DNA for the CDR3 is TGTGCCAGCAGCCGAGACCCGAGCTCCTACAATGAGCAGTTCTTC. Translated: CASSRDPSSYNEQFF. Based on the CDR3 plus reference TRBV5-6 and TRBJ2-1, the full variable domain is DAGVTQSPTHLIKTRGQQVTLRCSPKSGHDTVSWYQQALGQGPQFIFQYYEEEERQRGNFPDRFSGHQFPNYSSELNVNALLLGDSALYLCASSRDPSSYNEQFFGPGTRLTVL.